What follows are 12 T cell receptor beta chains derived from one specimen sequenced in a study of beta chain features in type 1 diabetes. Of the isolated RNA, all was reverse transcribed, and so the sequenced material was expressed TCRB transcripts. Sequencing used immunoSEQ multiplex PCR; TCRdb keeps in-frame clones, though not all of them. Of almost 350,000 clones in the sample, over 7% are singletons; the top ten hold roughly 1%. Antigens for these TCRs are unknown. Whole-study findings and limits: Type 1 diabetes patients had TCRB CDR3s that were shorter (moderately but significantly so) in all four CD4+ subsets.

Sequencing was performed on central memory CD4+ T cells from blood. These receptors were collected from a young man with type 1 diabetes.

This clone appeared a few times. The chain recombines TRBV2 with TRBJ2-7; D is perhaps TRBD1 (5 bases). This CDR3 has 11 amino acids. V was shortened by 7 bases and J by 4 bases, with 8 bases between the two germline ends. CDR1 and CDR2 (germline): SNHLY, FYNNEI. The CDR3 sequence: CASTQGYEQYF. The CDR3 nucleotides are TGTGCCAGCACTCAGGGATACGAGCAGTACTTC.

In DNA form, the CDR3 reads TGTGCCACCCTACCGAGGGGGCAAGGGTCTGAAGCTTTCTTT. This encodes CATLPRGQGSEAFF. This chain uses TRBV6-6 with TRBJ1-1, with TRBD1 matching 7 bases. This CDR3 region has 14 residues. V was clipped by 10 bases and J by 6 bases; unmatched bases: 14. Germline V CDR1 and CDR2: MNHNY, SVGAGI (reference sequence).

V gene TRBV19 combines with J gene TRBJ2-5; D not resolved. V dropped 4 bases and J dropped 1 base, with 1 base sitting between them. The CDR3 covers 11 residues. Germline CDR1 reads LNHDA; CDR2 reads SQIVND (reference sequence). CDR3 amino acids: CASSTQETQYF. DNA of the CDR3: TGTGCCAGTAGTACCCAAGAGACCCAGTACTTC.

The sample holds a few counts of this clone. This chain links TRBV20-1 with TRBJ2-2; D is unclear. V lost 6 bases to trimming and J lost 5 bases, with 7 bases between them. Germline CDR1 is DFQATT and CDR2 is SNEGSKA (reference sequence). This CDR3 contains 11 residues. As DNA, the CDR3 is TGCAGTGCCTGGGCAACCGGGGAGCTGTTTTTT. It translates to CSAWATGELFF.

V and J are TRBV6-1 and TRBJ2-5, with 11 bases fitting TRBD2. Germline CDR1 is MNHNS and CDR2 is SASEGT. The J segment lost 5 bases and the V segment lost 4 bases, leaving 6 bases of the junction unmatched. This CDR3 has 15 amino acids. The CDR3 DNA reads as TGTGCCAGCAGTGCCCTAGCGGGGGGAGGGGAGACCCAGTACTTC. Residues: CASSALAGGGETQYF.

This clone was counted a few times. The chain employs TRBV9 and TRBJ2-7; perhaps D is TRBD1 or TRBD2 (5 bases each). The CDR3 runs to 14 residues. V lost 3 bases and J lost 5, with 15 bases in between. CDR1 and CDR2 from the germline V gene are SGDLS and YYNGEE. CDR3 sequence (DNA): TGTGCCAGCAGCGCGGGACCTCTCGACGACGAGCAGTACTTC. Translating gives CASSAGPLDDEQYF. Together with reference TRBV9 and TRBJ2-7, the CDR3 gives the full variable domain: DSGVTQTPKHLITATGQRVTLRCSPRSGDLSVYWYQQSLDQGLQFLIQYYNGEERAKGNILERFSAQQFPDLHSELNLSSLELGDSALYFCASSAGPLDDEQYFGPGTRLTVT.

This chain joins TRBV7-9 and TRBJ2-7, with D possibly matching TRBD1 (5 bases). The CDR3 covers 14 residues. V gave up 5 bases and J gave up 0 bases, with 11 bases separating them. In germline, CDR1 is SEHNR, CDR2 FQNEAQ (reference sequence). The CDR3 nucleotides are TGTGCCAGCAGCCAAGACAGTAGCTCCTACGAGCAGTACTTC. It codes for CASSQDSSSYEQYF.

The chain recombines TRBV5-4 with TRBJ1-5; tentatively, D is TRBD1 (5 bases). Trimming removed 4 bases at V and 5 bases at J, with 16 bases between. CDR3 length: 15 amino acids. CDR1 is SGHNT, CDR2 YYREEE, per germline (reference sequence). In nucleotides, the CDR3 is TGTGCCAGCAGCCCGGGGCCGCAAGCGGATCAGCCCCAGCATTTT. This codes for CASSPGPQADQPQHF.

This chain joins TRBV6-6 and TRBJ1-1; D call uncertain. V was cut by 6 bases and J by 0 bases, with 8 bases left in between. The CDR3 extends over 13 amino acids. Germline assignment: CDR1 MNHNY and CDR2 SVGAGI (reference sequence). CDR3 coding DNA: TGTGCCAGCAGCGCACCGATGAACACTGAAGCTTTCTTT. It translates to CASSAPMNTEAFF.

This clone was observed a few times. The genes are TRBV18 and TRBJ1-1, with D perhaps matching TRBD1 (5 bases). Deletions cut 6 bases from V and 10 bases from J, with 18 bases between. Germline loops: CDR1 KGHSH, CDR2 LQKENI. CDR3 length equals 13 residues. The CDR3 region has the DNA TGTGCCAGCTCCGAATACTCGGGGGTCGCAGCTTTCTTT. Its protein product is CASSEYSGVAAFF.

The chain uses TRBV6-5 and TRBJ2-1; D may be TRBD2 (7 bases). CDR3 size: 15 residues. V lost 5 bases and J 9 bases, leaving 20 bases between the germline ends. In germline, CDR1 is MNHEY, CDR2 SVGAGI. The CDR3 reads CASSRSGDNGSEQFF. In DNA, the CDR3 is TGTGCCAGCAGTAGGAGCGGGGACAACGGGAGTGAGCAGTTCTTC.

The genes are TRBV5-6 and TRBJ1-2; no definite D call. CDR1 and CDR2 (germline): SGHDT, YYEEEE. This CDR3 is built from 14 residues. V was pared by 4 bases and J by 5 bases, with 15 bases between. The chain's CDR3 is CASSPGWERYGYTF. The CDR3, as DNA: TGTGCCAGCAGCCCGGGATGGGAACGGTATGGCTACACCTTC.